Sequencing of this TCR beta chain was carried out in a study of early T cells in non-severe SARS-CoV-2 infection. Whole-study context: Bulk RNA isolated from unsorted whole blood underwent sequencing; chains were not paired.

CDR3 length equals 12 residues. Trimming took 5 bases from V and 11 from J, leaving 12 bases between them. This clonotype was counted many times. TCRdb re-derived calls from the 5' RACE reads in MiXCR, one entry per CDR3 protein. This table holds roughly 81,000 distinct CDR3 sequences, 6% to 7% found once. Sequencing was done on a sample of whole blood. The clonotype originates from an adult who was a healthcare worker with PCR-confirmed SARS-CoV-2 infection or an uninfected control (not recorded which). J is TRBJ1-4 and V is TRBV12-3 or TRBV12-4; D may be TRBD1 (5 bases). The CDR3 sequence: CASSRDSYKLFF. The CDR3 region has the DNA TGTGCCAGCAGTCGCGACAGCTATAAACTGTTTTTT.